This T cell receptor beta chain was retrieved from a study of T-cell reconstitution after alpha-beta-depleted transplantation in children. This clonotype was counted ten times or more. The CDR3 runs to 12 residues. Germline values: CDR1 ENHRY, CDR2 SYGVKD. V shed 6 bases, J shed 15 bases, and the junction held 11 bases outside the gene matches. Unique molecular identifiers were incorporated during preparation of the TCRbeta library. TCRdb itself ran the PCR reads through MiXCR, one entry per CDR3 protein. This sample yields about 600,000 distinct CDR3 sequences, of which about 10% are seen a single time; 4% to 5% belongs to the top ten.

The chain employs TRBV10-3 and TRBJ2-1, with 7 positions matching TRBD2. This clonotype was sampled from a human donor who donated a stem cell graft to a child with acute myeloid leukemia. Source: PBMCs from the stem cell graft donor, taken from the stem cell graft. The CDR3 region is CAISLAETSRFF. CDR3 sequence (DNA): TGTGCCATCAGCCTAGCGGAGACAAGTCGGTTCTTC.